Below, 32 T cell receptor beta chains from the same sample are listed, as sequenced in a study of T cells after somatic rescue of genetic block. Sequencing used immunoSEQ multiplex PCR; TCRdb keeps in-frame clones, though not all of them. This sample has tens of thousands of clones; about nine tenths occur once, and the top ten carry 1.6%. Sequencing was carried out using peripheral blood mononuclear cells (PBMCs). Receptor source: a woman younger than 30.

The chain is built from TRBV27 and TRBJ2-7; D is uncertain. CDR3 length equals 15 residues. Germline-derived CDR1 and CDR2 are MNHEY and SMNVEV (reference sequence). V was shortened by 0 bases and J by 4 bases, with 13 bases between the two germline ends. CDR3 in DNA: TGTGCCAGCAGTTTATCGCGAAAGGTCCCTTACGAGCAGTACTTC. Its translation: CASSLSRKVPYEQYF.

This clone was seen once. The genes are TRBV28 and TRBJ1-3, with a weak D call TRBD1 (5 bases). Trimming removed 3 bases at V and 0 bases at J, with 15 bases between. CDR1 and CDR2 (germline): MDHEN, SYDVKM. This CDR3 has 17 amino acids. The CDR3 nucleotides are TGTGCCAGCAGTTTTGCCAGTGGGGGACTCTCTGGAAACACCATATATTTT. Its translation: CASSFASGGLSGNTIYF. Based on the CDR3 plus reference TRBV28 and TRBJ1-3, the full variable domain is DVKVTQSSRYLVKRTGEKVFLECVQDMDHENMFWYRQDPGLGLRLIYFSYDVKMKEKGDIPEGYSVSREKKERFSLILESASTNQTSMYLCASSFASGGLSGNTIYFGEGSWLTVV.

V is TRBV4-1 and J is TRBJ1-6; D is possibly TRBD1 (6 bases). CDR1 MGHRA and CDR2 YSYEKL come from the germline V gene. Trimming cost V 6 bases and J 8 bases, with 14 bases left between them. The CDR3 is made up of 14 amino acids. The CDR3 reads CASRAGQRDSPLHF. CDR3 in DNA: TGCGCCAGCAGGGCTGGACAGCGGGATTCACCCCTCCACTTT.

The gene calls are TRBV5-6 and TRBJ2-5; the D is unclear. V was trimmed by 2 bases and J by 3 bases, leaving 20 bases between them. The length of the CDR3 is 17 residues. Per germline, CDR1 SGHDT and CDR2 YYEEEE. The CDR3 is CASSFPPNRANEETQYF. As DNA, the CDR3 is TGTGCCAGCAGCTTTCCCCCCAACCGGGCCAACGAAGAGACCCAGTACTTC.

The V and J genes are TRBV27 and TRBJ1-5; the D is unclear. V lost 6 bases, J lost 1 base, and 10 bases lay in between. The CDR3 runs 14 residues. Looked up from germline, CDR1 is MNHEY and CDR2 is SMNVEV (reference sequence). CDR3 sequence reads: CASRSQGSNQPQHF. The DNA for the CDR3 is TGTGCCAGCAGGTCCCAAGGGAGCAATCAGCCCCAGCATTTT.

This clone occurred a few times. The chain combines TRBV18 with TRBJ1-1; 10 positions match TRBD1. There are 13 residues in the CDR3. The V gene end was trimmed by 4 bases and the J gene end by 7 bases; junction bases not matched to a gene: 3. The germline V gene encodes CDR1 KGHSH and CDR2 LQKENI. CDR3 sequence (DNA): TGTGCCAGCTCACGGACAGGGGGGAATGAAGCTTTCTTT. This gives the protein CASSRTGGNEAFF.

This chain links TRBV19 with TRBJ2-2; TRBD2 agrees at 7 bases. Germline V gene sequence: CDR1 LNHDA, CDR2 SQIVND (reference sequence). The CDR3 runs to 15 residues. The ends lost 5 bases at V and 3 bases at J; junction bases unmatched: 6. CDR3 DNA sequence: TGTGCCAGTAGTGAGCGGGGAGGGGACACCGGGGAGCTGTTTTTT. It is translated as CASSERGGDTGELFF.

The rearrangement links TRBV5-1 to TRBJ1-3; the D gene is possibly TRBD1 (6 bases). Trimming stripped 1 base from V and 0 bases from J, with 11 bases between. Looked up from germline, CDR1 is SGHRS and CDR2 is YFSETQ. This CDR3 has 16 residues. CDR3 nucleotides: TGCGCCAGCAGCTTGCTCGGGGGCGGCTCTGGAAACACCATATATTTT. As protein: CASSLLGGGSGNTIYF.

This clone appeared a few times. The CDR3 coding sequence is TGTGCCACCAGCAGCGAGGGGGGTACTGAAGCTTTCTTT. Translated: CATSSEGGTEAFF. The J gene is TRBJ1-1, the V gene TRBV15, with a weak D call TRBD1 (6 bases). Trimming stripped 3 bases from V and 5 bases from J, with 10 bases between. The CDR3 is made up of 13 amino acids. CDR1 and CDR2 (germline): LNHNV, YYDKDF (reference sequence).

This chain uses TRBV18 with TRBJ2-2; no firm D call. CDR3 length: 16 residues. CDR1 and CDR2 from the germline V gene are KGHSH and LQKENI. V lost 4 bases, J lost 4 bases, and 16 bases lay in between. The CDR3 loop is CASSRLQQLSTGELFF. The CDR3 DNA reads TGTGCCAGCTCACGGCTCCAGCAGCTGAGCACCGGGGAGCTGTTTTTT.

V is TRBV7-6 and J is TRBJ2-3; 9 positions match TRBD1. V lost 5 bases, J lost 2 bases, and 8 bases stayed unmatched. Germline CDR1 SGHVS, CDR2 FNYEAQ. This CDR3 has 16 residues. The CDR3 DNA reads as TGTGCCAGCAGCCCCCGACAGGGGGTTACCACAGATACGCAGTATTTT. Its protein product is CASSPRQGVTTDTQYF.

This chain uses TRBV7-8 with TRBJ1-2, with D uncertain. In germline, CDR1 is SGHVS, CDR2 FQNEAQ. Trimming shortened V by 0 bases and J by 5 bases, and 10 bases separated the two germline ends. This CDR3 comprises 14 residues. CDR3 nucleotides: TGTGCCAGCAGCTTAGCAATTGGGCCTTATGGCTACACCTTC. Translating it yields CASSLAIGPYGYTF.

The chain is built from TRBV2 and TRBJ1-4; D is perhaps TRBD1 (6 bases). The CDR3 is 14 residues long. The germline gives CDR1 SNHLY, CDR2 FYNNEI. V was trimmed by 4 bases and J by 3 bases, leaving 9 bases between them. CDR3 amino acids: CASSGGAANEKLFF. For the CDR3, the DNA is TGTGCCAGCAGTGGGGGGGCAGCTAATGAAAAACTGTTTTTT.

V usage is TRBV27 and J usage is TRBJ1-1; 7 positions agree with TRBD1. The length of the CDR3 is 15 residues. Per germline, CDR1 MNHEY and CDR2 SMNVEV (reference sequence). Trimming cost V 7 bases and J 2 bases; bases outside gene matches: 10. The CDR3 bases are TGTGCCAGCATTCATTTCGGGACAGCCAACACTGAAGCTTTCTTT. Protein: CASIHFGTANTEAFF.

The chain recombines TRBV10-2 with TRBJ1-1; D unresolved. This CDR3 is built from 11 residues. V lost 3 bases and J 4 bases, leaving 3 bases between the germline ends. From germline, CDR1 is WSHSY and CDR2 SAAADI. As DNA, the CDR3 is TGCGCCAGCAGTGATTTCACTGAAGCTTTCTTT. This encodes CASSDFTEAFF.

The genes are TRBV19 and TRBJ2-7, with TRBD2 as a possible D gene (6 bases). Germline-derived CDR1 and CDR2 are LNHDA and SQIVND (reference sequence). Trimming pared 3 bases from V and 1 base from J, leaving 10 bases between. CDR3 length equals 14 residues. CDR3 nucleotides: TGTGCCAGTAGTATGAGCGGGCCGTCCTACGAGCAGTACTTC. Translating gives CASSMSGPSYEQYF.

The chain carries TRBV7-9 and TRBJ2-3; 8 bases match TRBD1. Germline loops: CDR1 SEHNR, CDR2 FQNEAQ (reference sequence). The CDR3 length is 17 residues. The V gene end was trimmed by 5 bases and the J gene end by 1 base; junction bases not matched to a gene: 11. The CDR3 loop reads CASSQDIPGQGTDTQYF. The CDR3 coding sequence is TGTGCCAGCAGCCAAGATATTCCGGGACAGGGCACAGATACGCAGTATTTT.

In its sample, this clone was seen a few times. The V call is TRBV2, the J call TRBJ1-5, with D unresolved. CDR1 and CDR2 from the germline V gene are SNHLY and FYNNEI. Trimming pared 5 bases from V and 4 bases from J, leaving 12 bases between. The CDR3 sequence is 14 residues long. The CDR3 loop is CASSPWTENQPQHF. CDR3 in DNA: TGTGCCAGCAGTCCCTGGACCGAGAATCAGCCCCAGCATTTT.

A single count supports this clone. The chain combines TRBV14 with TRBJ2-5, with TRBD2 matching over 8 bases. The germline V gene encodes CDR1 SGHDN and CDR2 FVKESK. V lost 3 bases to trimming and J lost 5 bases; unmatched junction nucleotides: 5. The CDR3 has 14 residues. Here the CDR3 DNA reads TGTGCCAGCAGCCAGGCGGGGGGTTTGGAGACCCAGTACTTC. This encodes CASSQAGGLETQYF.

The chain has TRBV10-2 and TRBJ2-3; D unclear. Germline V CDR1 and CDR2: WSHSY, SAAADI. The CDR3 spans 12 residues. V was clipped by 6 bases and J by 5 bases, with 9 bases between them. In DNA form, the CDR3 reads TGCGCCAGCAGCCAAAAGGGAGATACGCAGTATTTT. Translating gives CASSQKGDTQYF.

CDR3 coding DNA: TGTGCCAGCAGCCAGACTAGCCCCCCGTTTATGGGGGAGCTGTTTTTT. Residues: CASSQTSPPFMGELFF. This chain links TRBV6-6 with TRBJ2-2, with 7 positions matching TRBD2. This CDR3 spans 16 amino acids. Unmatched junction bases numbered 15, after V lost 6 bases and J lost 8 bases. The germline gives CDR1 MNHNY, CDR2 SVGAGI (reference sequence).

This chain connects TRBV28 to TRBJ2-5, with 10 bases lining up with TRBD2. The length of the CDR3 is 17 residues. V was pared by 5 bases and J by 2 bases, with 11 bases of the junction left unmatched. Germline-derived CDR1 and CDR2 are MDHEN and SYDVKM. The CDR3 loop is CASSLGLLAGVQETQYF. The CDR3 DNA reads as TGTGCCAGCAGTCTAGGATTGCTAGCGGGAGTTCAAGAGACCCAGTACTTC.

The gene calls are TRBV18 and TRBJ1-1, with D possibly being TRBD1 (6 bases). This CDR3 contains 17 residues. V shed 2 bases and J shed 2 bases, with 18 bases lying between them. Germline CDR1 KGHSH, CDR2 LQKENI. The chain's CDR3 is CASSPRGRDGLNTEAFF. DNA for the CDR3: TGTGCCAGCTCACCAAGGGGGAGGGACGGATTAAACACTGAAGCTTTCTTT.

This chain links TRBV20-1 with TRBJ2-1; D remains unclear. V was pared by 6 bases and J by 7 bases, with 7 bases between. This CDR3 has 10 residues. The V gene's germline CDR1 is DFQATT and CDR2 SNEGSKA (reference sequence). In DNA, the CDR3 is TGCAGTGCCCTGTTAAATGAGCAGTTCTTC. The encoded protein is CSALLNEQFF.

This chain joins TRBV19 and TRBJ1-4; 7 nucleotides match TRBD1. CDR3 length equals 16 residues. Germline trimming cut 2 bases from V and 6 bases from J; bases unmatched to any gene: 9. Germline V gene sequence: CDR1 LNHDA, CDR2 SQIVND (reference sequence). CDR3 sequence reads: CASSITDRVSHEKLFF. CDR3 DNA sequence: TGTGCCAGTAGTATAACCGACAGGGTCTCACATGAAAAACTGTTTTTT.

The chain joins TRBV19 to TRBJ2-3; TRBD1 matches at 8 bases. The CDR3 covers 13 residues. Losses at the gene ends were 10 bases for V and 9 bases for J; bases not matched to a gene: 12. Germline loops: CDR1 LNHDA, CDR2 SQIVND (reference sequence). CDR3 sequence (DNA): TGTGCCACTGCGGACAGGGCGCAACTGACGCAGTATTTT. It encodes CATADRAQLTQYF.

V and J are TRBV14 and TRBJ2-7, with 7 bases matching TRBD2. The CDR3 is 15 amino acids. The germline V gene encodes CDR1 SGHDN and CDR2 FVKESK. V lost 4 bases and J lost 3; bases outside the gene matches: 9. The CDR3, as DNA: TGTGCCAGCAGCCCAATCCCCGGGAGGAGCTACGAGCAGTACTTC. It yields the protein CASSPIPGRSYEQYF.

The chain has TRBV7-3 and TRBJ1-2; 7 nucleotides line up with TRBD1. The CDR3 loop spans 15 amino acids. The V segment lost 3 bases and the J segment 6 bases; nucleotides outside the gene matches: 10. The V gene's germline CDR1 is SGHTA and CDR2 FQGTGA. The CDR3, as DNA: TGTGCCAGCAGCTTTGGGACAGACCCGGGGGATGGCTACACCTTC. Encoded protein: CASSFGTDPGDGYTF. Full variable domain (missing parts from reference TRBV7-3 and TRBJ1-2): GAGVSQTPSNKVTEKGKYVELRCDPISGHTALYWYRQSLGQGPEFLIYFQGTGAADDSGLPNDRFFAVRPEGSVSTLKIQRTERGDSAVYLCASSFGTDPGDGYTFGSGTRLTVV.

The chain recombines TRBV30 with TRBJ2-1; 15 bases align to TRBD2. After removal of 1 base from V and 3 bases from J, the junction contained 4 bases not matched to a gene. Per the germline V gene, CDR1 is GTSNPN and CDR2 is SVGIG (reference sequence). The CDR3 covers 17 residues. The DNA for the CDR3 is TGTGCCTGGAGTGGTGGGACTAGCGGGAGGATCTACAATGAGCAGTTCTTC. It codes for CAWSGGTSGRIYNEQFF.

The V gene is TRBV5-1, the J gene TRBJ2-1, with TRBD1 identical over 11 bases. From germline, CDR1 is SGHRS and CDR2 YFSETQ. The CDR3 has 19 residues. Trimming cost V 1 base and J 1 base; bases outside gene matches: 10. In nucleotides, the CDR3 is TGCGCCAGCAGCTTGTTCGGGACAGGGGGTCTCAGGTCCTACAATGAGCAGTTCTTC. Amino acids: CASSLFGTGGLRSYNEQFF.

V and J are TRBV6-6 and TRBJ2-1; a weak D match, TRBD2 (5 bases). The V and J ends lost 5 bases and 9 bases respectively, with 14 bases between them. Germline values: CDR1 MNHNY, CDR2 SVGAGI (reference sequence). The CDR3 loop spans 13 amino acids. CDR3 DNA sequence: TGTGCCAGCAGTAGCCCCACTAGAGGTGAGCAGTTCTTC. Its translation is CASSSPTRGEQFF.

The CDR3 coding sequence is TGCGCCAGCAGTGTTGGGCTTCCGGGACAGGGTCGGTACGAGCAGTACTTC. Its protein product is CASSVGLPGQGRYEQYF. This chain uses TRBV10-2 with TRBJ2-7, with 9 nucleotides matching TRBD1. Germline V lookup: CDR1 WSHSY, CDR2 SAAADI. This CDR3 comprises 17 residues. The J segment lost 4 bases and the V segment lost 4 bases, leaving 14 bases of the junction unmatched.